Presented here are 18 T cell receptor beta chains from one specimen sequenced in a study of blood T cell repertoires in COVID-19. Produced via immunoSEQ multiplex PCR; TCRdb's table is partial and in-frame only. The table has some 170,000 clones, 87% seen once; the top ten hold just under 4%. Sequencing used peripheral blood. These receptors were collected from a woman aged 60-70 years who had recovered from COVID-19.

CDR3 bases: TGTGCCAGCAGCTTAATTCGGCTGGGGACAAACAACCAAAAACTGTTTTTT. Its protein product is CASSLIRLGTNNQKLFF. V and J are TRBV5-8 and TRBJ1-4; D perhaps matches TRBD1 (6 bases). Germline V gene lookup returns CDR1 SGHTS and CDR2 YDEGEE. The CDR3 consists of 17 residues. Trimming shortened V by 2 bases and J by 9 bases, and 23 bases separated the two germline ends. The full variable domain, with the rest looked up from reference TRBV5-8 and TRBJ1-4, is EAGVTQSPTHLIKTRGQQATLRCSPISGHTSVYWYQQALGLGLQFLLWYDEGEERNRGNFPPRFSGRQFPNYSSELNVNALELEDSALYLCASSLIRLGTNNQKLFFGSGTQLSVL.

The chain employs TRBV6-5 and TRBJ1-2, with TRBD1 matching over 11 bases. The CDR3 contains 14 residues. V dropped 6 bases and J dropped 5; count of bases not matched to a gene: 5. The germline gives CDR1 MNHEY, CDR2 SVGAGI. The chain's CDR3 is CASRRGQGVYGYTF. CDR3 DNA: TGTGCCAGCAGGCGGGGACAGGGGGTGTATGGCTACACCTTC.

The chain combines TRBV28 with TRBJ2-3, with 7 bases matching TRBD1. Germline loops: CDR1 MDHEN, CDR2 SYDVKM. With V trimmed by 3 bases and J by 1 base, 7 bases remained unmatched. CDR3 length equals 16 residues. The CDR3 spells CASSFGQDDGTDTQYF. The CDR3 bases are TGTGCCAGCAGTTTTGGACAGGACGATGGCACAGATACGCAGTATTTT.

This chain joins TRBV7-8 and TRBJ1-5, with TRBD1 as a possible D gene (6 bases). The V gene lost 4 bases and the J gene lost 4 bases, with 14 bases spanning the gap. The germline gives CDR1 SGHVS, CDR2 FQNEAQ. The CDR3 totals 15 residues. The CDR3 DNA sequence: TGTGCCAGCAGCTCTCAGGGGTTATCGAATCAGCCCCAGCATTTT. It codes for CASSSQGLSNQPQHF.

V usage is TRBV4-2 and J usage is TRBJ2-1; 9 bases are shared with TRBD2. This CDR3 has 14 amino acids. The ends lost 3 bases at V and 5 bases at J; junction bases unmatched: 2. Germline CDR1 and CDR2: LGHNA and YNFKEQ. The CDR3, as DNA: TGTGCCAGCAGCCACCCTAGCGGGGACAATGAGCAGTTCTTC. This codes for CASSHPSGDNEQFF.

The chain uses TRBV24-1 and TRBJ2-6, with a weak D call TRBD1 (6 bases). V was clipped by 3 bases and J by 0 bases, with 11 bases between them. The CDR3 is 17 residues long. The germline gives CDR1 KGHDR, CDR2 SFDVKD. CDR3 in DNA: TGTGCCACCAGTGATCGACAGGTCCACTCTGGGGCCAACGTCCTGACTTTC. It codes for CATSDRQVHSGANVLTF.

This rearrangement joins TRBV21-1 to TRBJ2-7; the table's D call, TRBD1, was not checked against the DNA. TRBV21-1 is termed a pseudogene. This CDR3 comprises 14 residues. In nucleotides, the CDR3 is TGTGCCAGCAGTTACCCGACAGGGATCTACGAGCAGTACTTC. Protein product: CASSYPTGIYEQYF.

The V and J genes are TRBV29-1 and TRBJ1-2; TRBD1 matches at 9 bases. The CDR3 loop spans 16 amino acids. CDR1 SQVTM and CDR2 ANQGSEA come from the germline V gene. Trimming took 3 bases from V and 2 from J; bases not matched to a gene: 10. The CDR3 coding sequence is TGCAGCGTTGATCGTAGTCGACAGGGGGGGAACTATGGCTACACCTTC. Its translation: CSVDRSRQGGNYGYTF. Full variable domain (rest looked up from reference TRBV29-1 and TRBJ1-2): SAVISQKPSRDICQRGTSLTIQCQVDSQVTMMFWYRQQPGQSLTLIATANQGSEATYESGFVIDKFPISRPNLTFSTLTVSNMSPEDSSIYLCSVDRSRQGGNYGYTFGSGTRLTVV.

This CDR3 is CATVLPGGWGQPQHF. CDR3 bases: TGTGCCACCGTCTTACCAGGGGGATGGGGGCAGCCCCAGCATTTT. The chain employs TRBV6-5 and TRBJ1-5, with 7 bases lining up with TRBD1. V dropped 10 bases and J dropped 7; count of bases not matched to a gene: 16. Germline V gives CDR1 MNHEY, CDR2 SVGAGI. The CDR3 covers 15 residues.

The rearrangement joins TRBV28 to TRBJ1-1, with D possibly being TRBD1 (5 bases). V was trimmed by 3 bases and J by 5 bases, leaving 7 bases between them. This CDR3 has 12 amino acids. Germline CDR1 reads MDHEN; CDR2 reads SYDVKM. The CDR3 coding sequence is TGTGCCAGCAGTTTCGGGGGGACTGAAGCTTTCTTT. This sequence encodes CASSFGGTEAFF.

The rearrangement links TRBV9 to TRBJ1-4; 8 bases are a match to TRBD1. Germline CDR1 and CDR2: SGDLS and YYNGEE. The V and J ends lost 3 bases and 7 bases, in that order; junction bases with no gene match: 8. The length of the CDR3 is 15 residues. CDR3 coding DNA: TGTGCCAGCAGCGCCGGGACAGGCTTTGGTGAAAAACTGTTTTTT. Residues: CASSAGTGFGEKLFF.

A single count supports this clone. The rearrangement uses TRBV4-1 and TRBJ2-7, with D perhaps matching TRBD2 (6 bases). This CDR3 spans 15 amino acids. The germline CDR1 and CDR2 sequences are MGHRA and YSYEKL. With 0 bases removed from V and 3 bases from J, the gap between germline ends came to 12 bases. In DNA form, the CDR3 reads TGCGCCAGCAGCCAAGATCTATTTAGCGGCTACGAGCAGTACTTC. Encoded protein: CASSQDLFSGYEQYF.

This clone was counted between two and nine times. The J gene is TRBJ2-7, the V gene TRBV10-2; TRBD2 matches 13 bases. Trimming at V came to 3 bases and at J to 7 bases, leaving 3 bases not matched to a gene. Germline CDR1 reads WSHSY; CDR2 reads SAAADI. The CDR3 runs to 14 residues. In DNA, the CDR3 is TGCGCCAGCAGTGACCCGACTAGCGGGGGGGAGCAGTACTTC. It is translated as CASSDPTSGGEQYF.

The V gene is TRBV6-1, the J gene TRBJ2-7; D might be TRBD1 (5 bases). Per germline, CDR1 MNHNS and CDR2 SASEGT. CDR3 length equals 14 residues. The ends were cut back, 3 bases at V and 3 bases at J, with 12 bases in the middle. The CDR3 reads CASSDRVPYYEQYF. Here the CDR3 DNA reads TGTGCCAGCAGTGACAGGGTACCCTACTACGAGCAGTACTTC.

This chain connects TRBV19 to TRBJ1-1; TRBD1 might be the D (5 bases). V was trimmed by 5 bases and J by 5 bases, leaving 18 bases between them. In germline, CDR1 is LNHDA, CDR2 SQIVND (reference sequence). The CDR3 sequence is 15 residues long. Written as DNA, the CDR3 is TGTGCCAGTAGTCTCTTAAAGTCCCGGGGGACTGAAGCTTTCTTT. This gives the protein CASSLLKSRGTEAFF.

The V and J genes are TRBV5-1 and TRBJ1-2; 9 nucleotides align to TRBD1. CDR1 is SGHRS and CDR2 is YFSETQ in the germline V gene. V shed 5 bases and J 1 base; nucleotides not matched to a gene: 6. The CDR3 spans 15 residues. This CDR3 is CASREQGASNYGYTF. The CDR3 coding sequence is TGCGCCAGCAGGGAACAGGGGGCAAGTAACTATGGCTACACCTTC.

This chain links TRBV4-1 with TRBJ2-3, with TRBD2 identical over 15 bases. Germline-derived CDR1 and CDR2 are MGHRA and YSYEKL. The CDR3 length is 16 residues. J was trimmed by 8 bases and V by 5 bases; bases with no gene match: 8. CDR3 sequence (DNA): TGCGCCAGCAGCGAATGGACTAGCGGGGGGGTCCTTACGCAGTATTTT. This sequence encodes CASSEWTSGGVLTQYF.

J is TRBJ1-2 and V is TRBV27; 7 positions match TRBD1. This CDR3 region has 14 residues. Germline V gene lookup returns CDR1 MNHEY and CDR2 SMNVEV (reference sequence). V dropped 6 bases and J dropped 4; count of bases not matched to a gene: 8. The CDR3 nucleotides read TGTGCCAGCAGAATGACAGGGTTAGCCTATGGCTACACCTTC. Amino acids: CASRMTGLAYGYTF.